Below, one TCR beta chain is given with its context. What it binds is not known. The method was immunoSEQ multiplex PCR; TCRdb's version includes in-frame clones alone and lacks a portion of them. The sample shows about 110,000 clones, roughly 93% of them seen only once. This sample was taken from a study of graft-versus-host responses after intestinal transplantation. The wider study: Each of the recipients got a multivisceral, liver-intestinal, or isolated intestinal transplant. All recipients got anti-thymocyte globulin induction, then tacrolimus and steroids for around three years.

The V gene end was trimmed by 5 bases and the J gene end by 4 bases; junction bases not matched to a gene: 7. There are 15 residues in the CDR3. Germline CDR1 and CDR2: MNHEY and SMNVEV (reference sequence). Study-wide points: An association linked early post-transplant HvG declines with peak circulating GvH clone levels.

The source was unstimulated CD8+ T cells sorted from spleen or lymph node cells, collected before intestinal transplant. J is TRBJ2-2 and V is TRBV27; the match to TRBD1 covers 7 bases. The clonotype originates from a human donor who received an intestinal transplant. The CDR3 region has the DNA TGTGCCAGCAGTGTCCGACAGGGCAGCACCGGGGAGCTGTTTTTT. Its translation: CASSVRQGSTGELFF.